These 26 T cell receptor beta chains share one sample of origin, sequenced in a study of Ad26.COV2.S vaccination and SARS-CoV-2 variants. The treatment was: around 19 received Ad26.COV2.S at low or high dose, single or two shots; a few received placebo; per-sample allocation not given. Sample collection was performed on day 63 after the first vaccine or placebo injection. Produced via immunoSEQ multiplex PCR; TCRdb's table is partial and in-frame only. The table shows 350,000 to 500,000 clones, with roughly 90% occurring only once. The sequenced sample was peripheral blood, obtained in a trial of Ad26.COV2.S vaccine versus placebo. The receptor source for this set is a person aged 18 to 65 who received the Ad26.COV2.S COVID-19 vaccine or a placebo.

The V call is TRBV28, the J call TRBJ1-3; weak D call: TRBD1 (5 bases). Germline CDR1 MDHEN, CDR2 SYDVKM. V dropped 5 bases and J dropped 0 bases, with 11 bases sitting between them. The CDR3 contains 15 residues. The CDR3 is CASSARGGSGNTIYF. The DNA for the CDR3 is TGTGCCAGCAGTGCCCGTGGGGGCTCTGGAAACACCATATATTTT.

The V gene is TRBV5-6, the J gene TRBJ2-2; 9 positions match TRBD1. Germline values: CDR1 SGHDT, CDR2 YYEEEE. The CDR3 is 16 residues long. After removal of 3 bases from V and 5 bases from J, the junction contained 8 bases not matched to a gene. CDR3 loop: CASSSMGQGVTGELFF. The CDR3 nucleotides read TGTGCCAGCAGCTCCATGGGACAGGGTGTTACCGGGGAGCTGTTTTTT.

V gene TRBV14 combines with J gene TRBJ1-1; D may be TRBD1 (5 bases). The germline gives CDR1 SGHDN, CDR2 FVKESK. The CDR3 length is 18 residues. Trimming removed 0 bases from V and 0 bases from J, with 17 bases in between. CDR3 protein: CASSQEAPQGFMNTEAFF. CDR3 coding DNA: TGTGCCAGCAGCCAAGAGGCGCCGCAGGGATTTATGAACACTGAAGCTTTCTTT.

The rearrangement joins TRBV4-3 to TRBJ2-6; D is perhaps TRBD2 (5 bases). Trimming removed 2 bases from V and 0 bases from J, with 14 bases in between. The germline gives CDR1 LGHNA, CDR2 YSLEER. CDR3 size: 18 residues. The CDR3: CASSQIYSGSSGANVLTF. CDR3 nucleotides: TGCGCCAGCAGCCAAATATACAGCGGATCCTCTGGGGCCAACGTCCTGACTTTC.

This chain uses TRBV10-2 with TRBJ2-3; D is uncertain. The CDR3 runs to 14 residues. Germline CDR1 reads WSHSY; CDR2 reads SAAADI. V lost 1 base and J 1 base, leaving 6 bases between the germline ends. CDR3 residues: CASSEWRGTDTQYF. CDR3 coding DNA: TGCGCCAGCAGTGAGTGGAGAGGCACAGATACGCAGTATTTT.

The chain joins TRBV5-8 to TRBJ2-3; TRBD1 matches at 7 bases. CDR3 size: 16 residues. Germline V gene sequence: CDR1 SGHTS, CDR2 YDEGEE. V shed 5 bases, J shed 2 bases, and the junction held 11 bases outside the gene matches. This chain's CDR3 is CASSSGQVLHTDTQYF. DNA of the CDR3: TGTGCCAGCAGTTCCGGACAGGTTCTACACACAGATACGCAGTATTTT.

On this clone: The sample carries other DNA sequences with the same CDR3. The chain carries TRBV4-1 and TRBJ2-7; D remains unclear. The CDR3 is 11 amino acids. CDR1 and CDR2 (germline): MGHRA, YSYEKL. Deletions cut 5 bases from V and 1 base from J, with 3 bases between. The CDR3 reads CASSDSYEQYF. Written as DNA, the CDR3 is TGCGCCAGCAGCGATTCCTACGAGCAGTACTTC.

This clone was counted a few times. The V gene is TRBV7-2, the J gene TRBJ2-5; 7 bases fit TRBD2. Germline CDR1 reads SGHTA; CDR2 reads FQGNSA. The trim removed 1 base at V and 0 bases at J, leaving 2 bases unmatched. CDR3 length: 15 residues. CDR3 in DNA: TGTGCCAGCAGCTTAGGGCGGGGGTACCAAGAGACCCAGTACTTC. Translation gives CASSLGRGYQETQYF.

CDR3 amino acids: CASSEPGISGANVLTF. In DNA, the CDR3 is TGCGCCAGCAGTGAACCTGGGATCTCTGGGGCCAACGTCCTGACTTTC. The chain is built from TRBV10-2 and TRBJ2-6; D call uncertain. V dropped 3 bases and J dropped 0 bases, with 9 bases sitting between them. Germline V gene lookup returns CDR1 WSHSY and CDR2 SAAADI. The CDR3 runs 16 residues.

The chain employs TRBV4-3 and TRBJ1-1; D ambiguous. The CDR3 is 15 amino acids. Germline CDR1 and CDR2: LGHNA and YSLEER. V shed 4 bases and J shed 3 bases, with 15 bases lying between them. The CDR3: CASSPKERQHTEAFF. The CDR3, as DNA: TGCGCCAGCAGCCCTAAGGAGAGGCAACACACTGAAGCTTTCTTT.

The chain recombines TRBV11-3 with TRBJ2-2; either TRBD1 or TRBD2 may fit D (6 bases each). V lost 5 bases and J lost 1, with 11 bases in between. The CDR3 covers 15 residues. Germline V gene data show CDR1 as SGHNT and CDR2 as YENEEA. The chain's CDR3 is CASSLGGMNTGELFF. CDR3 coding DNA: TGTGCCAGCAGCCTAGGGGGGATGAACACCGGGGAGCTGTTTTTT.

The V and J genes are TRBV30 and TRBJ1-2, with D maybe TRBD1 (5 bases). Trimming pared 4 bases from V and 3 bases from J, leaving 12 bases between. The CDR3 consists of 13 residues. Germline CDR1 is GTSNPN and CDR2 is SVGIG (reference sequence). CDR3 nucleotide sequence: TGTGCCTGGACGATTGACAGCGACTATGGCTACACCTTC. The encoded protein is CAWTIDSDYGYTF.

With regard to this clone: This sample also contains other DNA sequences that code for the same CDR3. The chain joins TRBV6-2 or TRBV6-3 to TRBJ1-1, with unresolved D. Trimming stripped 2 bases from V and 4 bases from J, with 5 bases between. This CDR3 comprises 12 residues. The germline CDR1 and CDR2 sequences are MNHEY and SVGEGT. The CDR3 spells CASSYGGTEAFF. The CDR3 nucleotides are TGTGCCAGCAGTTACGGTGGCACTGAAGCTTTCTTT.

The rearrangement uses TRBV6-5 and TRBJ1-1; D call uncertain. CDR1 is MNHEY and CDR2 is SVGAGI in the germline V gene. The germline V and J ends were trimmed by 7 bases and 5 bases, with 11 bases remaining between them. The CDR3 is 12 residues long. The CDR3 region has the DNA TGTGCCAGCACCCGGACGGGAACTGAAGCTTTCTTT. Translating it yields CASTRTGTEAFF.

This clone came up a few times. The V gene is TRBV30, the J gene TRBJ2-7, with 7 bases identical to TRBD2. Germline trimming cut 4 bases from V and 2 bases from J; bases unmatched to any gene: 11. CDR1 and CDR2 (germline): GTSNPN, SVGIG (reference sequence). The CDR3 is made up of 15 amino acids. CDR3 amino acids: CAWTNERGGAYEQYF. The CDR3 bases are TGTGCCTGGACCAACGAGCGGGGTGGGGCCTACGAGCAGTACTTC. The complete variable domain, with remaining parts taken from reference TRBV30 and TRBJ2-7, reads SQTIHQWPATLVQPVGSPLSLECTVEGTSNPNLYWYRQAAGRGLQLLFYSVGIGQISSEVPQNLSASRPQDRQFILSSKKLLLSDSGFYLCAWTNERGGAYEQYFGPGTRLTVT.

The chain recombines TRBV2 with TRBJ2-3; D gene unclear. V lost 3 bases and J 6 bases, leaving 13 bases between the germline ends. The CDR3 sequence is 14 residues long. CDR1 and CDR2 from the germline V gene are SNHLY and FYNNEI. CDR3 in DNA: TGTGCCAGCAGTGAGGGGATCCCTCTGGATACGCAGTATTTT. Encoded protein: CASSEGIPLDTQYF.

CDR3 sequence (DNA): TGTGCCACCAGCAGAGATAAGGGCGAGACCTACGAGCAGTACTTC. The encoded protein is CATSRDKGETYEQYF. This chain links TRBV15 with TRBJ2-7; D unresolved. In germline, CDR1 is LNHNV, CDR2 YYDKDF (reference sequence). V dropped 0 bases and J dropped 2 bases, with 11 bases sitting between them. The CDR3 runs to 15 residues.

This chain connects TRBV3-1 (or the pseudogene TRBV3-2) to TRBJ1-5, with D perhaps TRBD1 (6 bases). This CDR3 is 15 amino acids long. Germline CDR1 reads LGHDT; CDR2 reads YNNKEL (reference sequence). V was trimmed by 4 bases and J by 3 bases, leaving 13 bases between them. In DNA form, the CDR3 reads TGTGCCAGCAGCCCTGGGACAACGAACAATCAGCCCCAGCATTTT. It is translated as CASSPGTTNNQPQHF.

The V call is TRBV18, the J call TRBJ1-5; D not resolved. This CDR3 is built from 14 residues. Germline V gene lookup returns CDR1 KGHSH and CDR2 LQKENI. The ends were cut back, 3 bases at V and 5 bases at J, with 11 bases in the middle. The CDR3 DNA is TGTGCCAGCTCACCCGAGTCGGCGGATCAGCCCCAGCATTTT. Translated, it gives CASSPESADQPQHF.

The chain joins TRBV19 to TRBJ2-5, with TRBD2 as a possible D gene (6 bases). The germline V and J ends were trimmed by 6 bases and 2 bases, with 10 bases remaining between them. This CDR3 contains 13 residues. Looked up from germline, CDR1 is LNHDA and CDR2 is SQIVND (reference sequence). For the CDR3, the DNA is TGTGCCAGTAGGCGGGCGGGGCAAGAGACCCAGTACTTC. This sequence encodes CASRRAGQETQYF.

This clone has more than one count but fewer than ten. This chain connects TRBV6-5 to TRBJ1-5, with a possible D match to TRBD1 (6 bases). Germline V gene lookup returns CDR1 MNHEY and CDR2 SVGAGI. The CDR3 extends over 14 amino acids. Trimming stripped 10 bases from V and 0 bases from J, with 13 bases between. The CDR3 DNA follows: TGTGCCATCCCTTACAGGGATAGCAATCAGCCCCAGCATTTT. Its protein is CAIPYRDSNQPQHF.

The chain has TRBV3-1 (or the pseudogene TRBV3-2) and TRBJ1-1; D uncertain. Germline loops: CDR1 LGHDT, CDR2 YNNKEL (reference sequence). Trimming stripped 1 base from V and 1 base from J, with 7 bases between. The CDR3 sequence is 14 residues long. The CDR3 loop is CASSQGAGNTEAFF. CDR3 coding DNA: TGTGCCAGCAGCCAAGGGGCGGGGAACACTGAAGCTTTCTTT.

This clone was counted a single time. V gene TRBV6-6 combines with J gene TRBJ2-5; D is unresolved. Between the trimmed V and J ends, which lost 5 bases and 2 bases, there was a span of 21 bases. The CDR3 is 17 residues long. Germline CDR1 and CDR2: MNHNY and SVGAGI (reference sequence). The CDR3 here is CASSPPGLWAGQETQYF. CDR3 DNA: TGTGCCAGCAGTCCGCCCGGCTTATGGGCTGGGCAAGAGACCCAGTACTTC.

The rearrangement uses TRBV7-9 and TRBJ2-1; tentatively, D is TRBD2 (6 bases). Germline CDR1 and CDR2: SEHNR and FQNEAQ (reference sequence). V was shortened by 5 bases and J by 2 bases, with 19 bases between the two germline ends. This CDR3 spans 17 amino acids. The CDR3 coding sequence is TGTGCCAGCAGCCCGTCGTTAGGGGCGGGGACCTACAATGAGCAGTTCTTC. It translates to CASSPSLGAGTYNEQFF.

The chain carries TRBV5-6 and TRBJ2-7; tentative D call: TRBD2 (6 bases). Germline V gene data show CDR1 as SGHDT and CDR2 as YYEEEE. The CDR3 contains 15 residues. Deletions cut 2 bases from V and 3 bases from J, with 15 bases between. The CDR3 reads CASSFGGITLYEQYF. For the CDR3, the DNA is TGTGCCAGCAGCTTTGGAGGGATCACCCTCTACGAGCAGTACTTC.

This clone has only one observation. The chain links TRBV7-9 to TRBJ2-2; D ambiguous. Trimming shortened V by 5 bases and J by 6 bases, and 13 bases separated the two germline ends. CDR1 SEHNR and CDR2 FQNEAQ come from the germline V gene (reference sequence). The CDR3 runs to 14 residues. CDR3 nucleotide sequence: TGTGCCAGCAGCCTCCGGCGGTCAGCCGGGGAGCTGTTTTTT. The encoded protein is CASSLRRSAGELFF.